This T cell receptor (beta chain) was found in a study of technical replicates of blood from several donors. The count of this clone is one. Measured with immunoSEQ multiplex PCR; TCRdb has only the in-frame clones, and not every one. The data contain 90,000 to 100,000 clones, approximately 94% of them singletons. The ends lost 3 bases at V and 0 bases at J; junction bases unmatched: 2. CDR3 length equals 15 residues. Germline values: CDR1 SGDLS, CDR2 YYNGEE. This sequence joins TRBV9 and TRBJ2-3; 9 bases align to TRBD2. The TCR was taken from a human donor in good health. The specimen sequenced was T cells isolated from PBMCs. Written as DNA, the CDR3 is TGTGCCAGCAGCGGGACTAGCGCTAGCACAGATACGCAGTATTTT. It specifies CASSGTSASTDTQYF.